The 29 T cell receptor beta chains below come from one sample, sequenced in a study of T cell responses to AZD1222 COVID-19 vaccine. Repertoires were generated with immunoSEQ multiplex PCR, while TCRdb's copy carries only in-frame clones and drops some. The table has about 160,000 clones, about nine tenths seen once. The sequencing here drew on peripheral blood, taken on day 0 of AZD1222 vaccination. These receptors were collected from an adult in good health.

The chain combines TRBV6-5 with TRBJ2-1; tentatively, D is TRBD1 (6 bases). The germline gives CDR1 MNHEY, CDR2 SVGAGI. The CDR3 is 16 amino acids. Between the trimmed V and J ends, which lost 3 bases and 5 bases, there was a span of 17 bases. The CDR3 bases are TGTGCCAGCAGTTATGGCCAGGGGTTTTATAACAATGAGCAGTTCTTC. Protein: CASSYGQGFYNNEQFF.

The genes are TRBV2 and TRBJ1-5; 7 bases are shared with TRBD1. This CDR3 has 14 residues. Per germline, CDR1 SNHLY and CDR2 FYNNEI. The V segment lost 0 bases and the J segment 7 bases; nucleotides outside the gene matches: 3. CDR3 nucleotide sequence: TGTGCCAGCAGTGAAGCACAGGGGCGACAGCCCCAGCATTTT. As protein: CASSEAQGRQPQHF.

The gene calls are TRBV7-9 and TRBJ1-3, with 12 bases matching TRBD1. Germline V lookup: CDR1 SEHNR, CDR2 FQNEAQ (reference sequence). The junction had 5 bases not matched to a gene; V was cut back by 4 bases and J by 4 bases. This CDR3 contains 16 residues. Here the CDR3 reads CASSWGQGARGNTIYF. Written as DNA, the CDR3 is TGTGCCAGCAGCTGGGGACAGGGGGCGAGAGGAAACACCATATATTTT. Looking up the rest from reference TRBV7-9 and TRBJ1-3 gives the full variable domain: DTGVSQNPRHKITKRGQNVTFRCDPISEHNRLYWYRQTLGQGPEFLTYFQNEAQLEKSRLLSDRFSAERPKGSFSTLEIQRTEQGDSAMYLCASSWGQGARGNTIYFGEGSWLTVV.

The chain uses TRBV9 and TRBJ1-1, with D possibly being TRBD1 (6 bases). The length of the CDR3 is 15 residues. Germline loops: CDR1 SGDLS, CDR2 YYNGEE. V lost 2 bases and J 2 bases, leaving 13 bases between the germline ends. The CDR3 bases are TGTGCCAGCAGCGTTTCGACAGGCCGAAACACTGAAGCTTTCTTT. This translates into CASSVSTGRNTEAFF.

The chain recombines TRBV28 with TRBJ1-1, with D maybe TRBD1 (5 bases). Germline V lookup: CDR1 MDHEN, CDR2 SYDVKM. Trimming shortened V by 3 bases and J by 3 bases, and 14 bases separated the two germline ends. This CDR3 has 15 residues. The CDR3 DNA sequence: TGTGCCAGCAGTTTGAGCGCAGGGTGGGACACTGAAGCTTTCTTT. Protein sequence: CASSLSAGWDTEAFF.

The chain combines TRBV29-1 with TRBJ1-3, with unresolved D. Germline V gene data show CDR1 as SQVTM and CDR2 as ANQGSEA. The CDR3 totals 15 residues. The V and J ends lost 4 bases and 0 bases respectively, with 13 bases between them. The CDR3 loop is CSVGDPRVSGNTIYF. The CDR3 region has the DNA TGCAGCGTTGGAGATCCGAGGGTCTCTGGAAACACCATATATTTT. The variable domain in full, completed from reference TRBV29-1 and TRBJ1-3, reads SAVISQKPSRDICQRGTSLTIQCQVDSQVTMMFWYRQQPGQSLTLIATANQGSEATYESGFVIDKFPISRPNLTFSTLTVSNMSPEDSSIYLCSVGDPRVSGNTIYFGEGSWLTVV.

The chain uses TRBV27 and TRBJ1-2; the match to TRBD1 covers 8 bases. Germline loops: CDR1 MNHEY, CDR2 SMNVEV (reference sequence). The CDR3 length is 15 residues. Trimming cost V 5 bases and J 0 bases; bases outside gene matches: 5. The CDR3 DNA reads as TGTGCCAGCAGTCTGGGGACAGGTGCTAACTATGGCTACACCTTC. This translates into CASSLGTGANYGYTF.

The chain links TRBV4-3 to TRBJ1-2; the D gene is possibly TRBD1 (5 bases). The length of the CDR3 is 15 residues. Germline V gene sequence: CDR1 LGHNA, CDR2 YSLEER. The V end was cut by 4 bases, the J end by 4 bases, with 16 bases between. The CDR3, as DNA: TGCGCCAGCAGCCGTGTTGACAGCTGGGCCTATGGCTACACCTTC. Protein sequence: CASSRVDSWAYGYTF.

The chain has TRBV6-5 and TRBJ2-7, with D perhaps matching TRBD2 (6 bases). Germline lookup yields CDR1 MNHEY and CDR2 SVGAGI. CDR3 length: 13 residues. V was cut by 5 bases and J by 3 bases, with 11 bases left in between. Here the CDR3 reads CASSRGSGYEQYF. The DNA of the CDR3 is TGTGCCAGCAGTAGGGGTAGCGGCTACGAGCAGTACTTC.

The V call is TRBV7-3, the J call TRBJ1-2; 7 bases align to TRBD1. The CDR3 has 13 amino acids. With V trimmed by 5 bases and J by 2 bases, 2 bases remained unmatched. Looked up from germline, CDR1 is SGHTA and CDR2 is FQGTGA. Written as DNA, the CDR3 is TGTGCCAGCAGCCCGGGACAGAACTATGGCTACACCTTC. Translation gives CASSPGQNYGYTF. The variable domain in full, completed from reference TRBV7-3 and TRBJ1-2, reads GAGVSQTPSNKVTEKGKYVELRCDPISGHTALYWYRQSLGQGPEFLIYFQGTGAADDSGLPNDRFFAVRPEGSVSTLKIQRTERGDSAVYLCASSPGQNYGYTFGSGTRLTVV.

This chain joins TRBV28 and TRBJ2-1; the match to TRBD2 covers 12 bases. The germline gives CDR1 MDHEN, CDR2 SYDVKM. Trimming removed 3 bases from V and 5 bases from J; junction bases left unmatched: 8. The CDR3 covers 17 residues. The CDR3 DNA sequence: TGTGCCAGCAGTTTCCGAAGACTAGCGGGAGTGCACAATGAGCAGTTCTTC. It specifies CASSFRRLAGVHNEQFF.

The CDR3 DNA reads as TGTGCCAGCAGTAGCGGACAGGGCTGGAATTCACCCCTCCACTTT. This gives the protein CASSSGQGWNSPLHF. The V and J genes are TRBV28 and TRBJ1-6; 8 bases are a match to TRBD1. CDR3 length: 15 residues. The V segment lost 5 bases and the J segment 7 bases; nucleotides outside the gene matches: 7. CDR1 is MDHEN, CDR2 SYDVKM, per germline.

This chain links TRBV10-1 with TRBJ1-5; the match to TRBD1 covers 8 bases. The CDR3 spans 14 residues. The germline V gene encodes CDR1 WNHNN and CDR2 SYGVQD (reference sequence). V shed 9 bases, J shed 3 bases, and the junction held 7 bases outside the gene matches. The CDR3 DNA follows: TGCGCCAGTAACCGGGACAGGTTCAATCAGCCCCAGCATTTT. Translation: CASNRDRFNQPQHF.

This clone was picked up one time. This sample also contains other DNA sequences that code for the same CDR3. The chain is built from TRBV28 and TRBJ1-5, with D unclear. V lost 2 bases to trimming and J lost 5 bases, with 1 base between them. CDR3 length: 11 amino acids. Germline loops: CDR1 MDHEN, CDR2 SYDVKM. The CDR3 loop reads CASSLDQPQHF. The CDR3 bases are TGTGCCAGCAGTTTAGATCAGCCCCAGCATTTT.

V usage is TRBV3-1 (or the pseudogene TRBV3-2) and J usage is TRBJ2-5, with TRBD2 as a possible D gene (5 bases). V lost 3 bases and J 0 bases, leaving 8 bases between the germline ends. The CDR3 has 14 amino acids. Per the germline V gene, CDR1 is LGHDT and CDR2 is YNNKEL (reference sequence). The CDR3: CASSHRRDQETQYF. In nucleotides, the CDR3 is TGTGCCAGCAGCCATCGGCGGGACCAAGAGACCCAGTACTTC.

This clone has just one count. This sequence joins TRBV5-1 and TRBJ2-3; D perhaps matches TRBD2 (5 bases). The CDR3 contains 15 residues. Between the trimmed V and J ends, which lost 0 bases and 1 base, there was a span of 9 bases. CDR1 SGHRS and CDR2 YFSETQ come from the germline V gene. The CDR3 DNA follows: TGCGCCAGCAGCTTGGAACAGAGGGGCACAGATACGCAGTATTTT. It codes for CASSLEQRGTDTQYF.

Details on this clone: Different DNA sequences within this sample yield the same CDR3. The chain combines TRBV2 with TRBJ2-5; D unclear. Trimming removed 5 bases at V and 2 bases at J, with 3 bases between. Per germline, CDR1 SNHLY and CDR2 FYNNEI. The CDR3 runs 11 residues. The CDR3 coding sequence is TGTGCCAGCAGTCAGCAAGAGACCCAGTACTTC. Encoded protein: CASSQQETQYF.

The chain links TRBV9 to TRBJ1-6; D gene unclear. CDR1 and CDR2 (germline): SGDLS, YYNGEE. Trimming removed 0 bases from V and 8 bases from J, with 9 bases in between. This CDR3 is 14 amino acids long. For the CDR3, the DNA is TGTGCCAGCAGCGTAGGAGGCAGCGATTCACCCCTCCACTTT. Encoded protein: CASSVGGSDSPLHF. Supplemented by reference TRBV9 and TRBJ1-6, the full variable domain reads DSGVTQTPKHLITATGQRVTLRCSPRSGDLSVYWYQQSLDQGLQFLIQYYNGEERAKGNILERFSAQQFPDLHSELNLSSLELGDSALYFCASSVGGSDSPLHFGNGTRLTVT.

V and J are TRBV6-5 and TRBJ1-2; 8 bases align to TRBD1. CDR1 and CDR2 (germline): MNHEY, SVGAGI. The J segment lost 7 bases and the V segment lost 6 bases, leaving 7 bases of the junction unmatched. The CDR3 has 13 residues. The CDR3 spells CASRPDRAGGYTF. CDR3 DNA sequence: TGTGCCAGCAGACCGGACAGGGCCGGTGGCTACACCTTC.

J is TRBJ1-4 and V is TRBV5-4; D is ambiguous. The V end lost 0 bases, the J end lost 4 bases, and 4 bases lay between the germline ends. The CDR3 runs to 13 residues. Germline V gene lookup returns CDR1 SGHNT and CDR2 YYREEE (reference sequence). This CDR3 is CASSLGYNEKLFF. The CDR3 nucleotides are TGTGCCAGCAGCTTGGGTTATAATGAAAAACTGTTTTTT.

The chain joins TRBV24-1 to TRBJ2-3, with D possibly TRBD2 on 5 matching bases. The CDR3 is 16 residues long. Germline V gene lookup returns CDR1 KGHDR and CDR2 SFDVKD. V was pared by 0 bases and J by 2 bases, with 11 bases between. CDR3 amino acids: CATSDLQPGSTDTQYF. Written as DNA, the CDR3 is TGTGCCACCAGTGATTTGCAGCCGGGGTCCACAGATACGCAGTATTTT.

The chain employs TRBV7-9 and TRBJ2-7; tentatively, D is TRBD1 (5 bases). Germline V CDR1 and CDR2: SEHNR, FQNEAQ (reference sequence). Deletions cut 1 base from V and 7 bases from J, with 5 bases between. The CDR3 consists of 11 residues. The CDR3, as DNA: TGTGCCAGCAGCTTAGGGACAGAGCAGTACTTC. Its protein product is CASSLGTEQYF.

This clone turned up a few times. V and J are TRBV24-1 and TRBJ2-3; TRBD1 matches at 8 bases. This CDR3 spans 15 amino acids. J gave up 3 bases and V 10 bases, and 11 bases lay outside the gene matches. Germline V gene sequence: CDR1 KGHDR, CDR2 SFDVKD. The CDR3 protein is CATDRGAGDTDTQYF. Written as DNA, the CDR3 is TGTGCCACAGACAGGGGCGCCGGGGATACAGATACGCAGTATTTT.

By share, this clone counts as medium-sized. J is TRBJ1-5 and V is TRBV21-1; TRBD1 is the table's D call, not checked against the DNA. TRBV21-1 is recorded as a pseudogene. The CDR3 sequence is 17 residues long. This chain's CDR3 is CASSKALTGVFNQPQHF. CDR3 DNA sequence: TGTGCCAGCAGCAAAGCCTTGACAGGGGTGTTCAATCAGCCCCAGCATTTT.

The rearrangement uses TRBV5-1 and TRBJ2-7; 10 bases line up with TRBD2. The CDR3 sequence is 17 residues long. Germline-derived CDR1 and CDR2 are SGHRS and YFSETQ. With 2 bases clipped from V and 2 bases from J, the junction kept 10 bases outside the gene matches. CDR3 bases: TGCGCCAGCAGCTTTGGGCTAGCGGGGGACCCTACCTACGAGCAGTACTTC. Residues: CASSFGLAGDPTYEQYF.

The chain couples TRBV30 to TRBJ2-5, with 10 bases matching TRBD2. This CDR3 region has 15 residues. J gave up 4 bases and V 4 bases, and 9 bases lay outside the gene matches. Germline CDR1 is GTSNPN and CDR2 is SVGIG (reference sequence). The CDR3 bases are TGTGCCTGGACTGTAGGTGCTAGCGGGGGAGAGACCCAGTACTTC. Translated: CAWTVGASGGETQYF.

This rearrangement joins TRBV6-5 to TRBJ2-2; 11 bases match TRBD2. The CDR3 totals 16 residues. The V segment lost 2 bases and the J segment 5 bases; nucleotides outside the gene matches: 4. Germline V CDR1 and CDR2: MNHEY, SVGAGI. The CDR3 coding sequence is TGTGCCAGCAGTTACCCGGGGACTAGCGGAACCGGGGAGCTGTTTTTT. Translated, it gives CASSYPGTSGTGELFF.

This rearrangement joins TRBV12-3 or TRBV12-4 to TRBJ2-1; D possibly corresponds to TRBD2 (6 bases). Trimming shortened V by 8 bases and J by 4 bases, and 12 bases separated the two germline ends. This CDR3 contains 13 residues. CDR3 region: CASAPSAYNEQFF. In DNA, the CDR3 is TGTGCCAGCGCCCCTAGCGCATACAATGAGCAGTTCTTC.

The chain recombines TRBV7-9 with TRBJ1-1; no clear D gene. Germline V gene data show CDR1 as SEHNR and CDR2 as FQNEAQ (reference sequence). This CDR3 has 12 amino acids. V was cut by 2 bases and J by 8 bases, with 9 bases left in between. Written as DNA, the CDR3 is TGTGCCAGCAGCTTACCGGGAAGAGAAGCTTTCTTT. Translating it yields CASSLPGREAFF.